This T cell receptor beta chain is from a study of blood T cells in healthy people across ages. Together with a sample-barcoded 5' primer, a J-beta primer mix was included in a second PCR lasting about 7 to 11 cycles. Via MiXCR, TCRdb re-called the 5' RACE reads, giving one row per CDR3 protein. Of around 1,500,000 distinct CDR3 sequences in the sample, around 39% were seen once. A note on this clonotype: The antigen is undetermined.

Each of the donors had roughly 9.1 milliliters of peripheral blood drawn into EDTA-treated Vacutainer tubes. The CDR3 extends over 16 amino acids. Germline V gene data show CDR1 as SGHTA and CDR2 as FQGNSA. Study-wide results and caveats: With age, beta diversity per million T cells declined roughly linearly, significantly by approximately 40. Estimated diversity, derived from one million T cells, was regarded as an underestimate.

This TCR derives from a young woman in good health. Sequenced sample: blood. This chain links TRBV7-2 with TRBJ2-1; D is possibly TRBD1 or TRBD2 (5 bases each). The tail of the sequence fits TRBJ2-7 better, so the J call may be wrong. The CDR3 DNA reads TGTGCCAGCGGGGGATGGTCCGCGGCCTCCTACAATGAGCAGTACTTC. This sequence encodes CASGGWSAASYNEQYF.